The 23 T cell receptor beta chains listed next were all sequenced from one sample in a study of T-cell reconstitution after alpha-beta-depleted transplantation in children. Unique molecular identifiers featured in how the TCRbeta library was prepared. Each CDR3 protein is one row after TCRdb ran MiXCR on the PCR reads. Of around 72,000 distinct CDR3 sequences listed, roughly 5% are singletons. This sample comprised PBMCs, mostly from graft donor cells, obtained 180 days after TCRalphabeta/CD19-depleted stem cell transplant. Receptors were obtained from a boy in the first two years of life who had a stem cell transplant for acute myeloid leukemia, so the T cells may come from the graft donor.

In this sample, this clonotype turned up many times. This chain connects TRBV2 to TRBJ2-1, with D possibly matching TRBD2 (5 bases). Germline V gene lookup returns CDR1 SNHLY and CDR2 FYNNEI. V was trimmed by 5 bases and J by 2 bases, leaving 16 bases between them. The CDR3 runs to 16 residues. The CDR3 loop reads CASSPTTPGTYNEQFF. The CDR3, as DNA: TGTGCCAGCAGTCCCACTACACCCGGGACCTACAATGAGCAGTTCTTC.

This clonotype was picked up many times. The chain couples TRBV5-1 to TRBJ2-5, with D possibly being TRBD1 (5 bases). CDR3 length equals 16 residues. V gave up 0 bases and J gave up 2 bases, with 14 bases separating them. From germline, CDR1 is SGHRS and CDR2 YFSETQ. Here the CDR3 DNA reads TGCGCCAGCAGCTTGGTAGGTACAGGTTCACAAGAGACCCAGTACTTC. It codes for CASSLVGTGSQETQYF. The full variable domain, in which reference TRBV5-1 and TRBJ2-5 provide the parts outside the CDR3, is KAGVTQTPRYLIKTRGQQVTLSCSPISGHRSVSWYQQTPGQGLQFLFEYFSETQRNKGNFPGRFSGRQFSNSRSEMNVSTLELGDSALYLCASSLVGTGSQETQYFGPGTRLLVL.

This clonotype has at least ten counts. The rearrangement uses TRBV20-1 and TRBJ2-7, with D perhaps TRBD1 or TRBD2 (6 bases each). The CDR3 totals 13 residues. Per the germline V gene, CDR1 is DFQATT and CDR2 is SNEGSKA (reference sequence). V lost 2 bases and J 2 bases, leaving 10 bases between the germline ends. CDR3: CSARKGGPYEQYF. The CDR3, as DNA: TGCAGTGCTAGAAAGGGGGGTCCCTACGAGCAGTACTTC.

This clonotype was detected ten times or more. The chain couples TRBV5-1 to TRBJ2-2; no definite D call. The CDR3 loop spans 16 amino acids. Trimming removed 5 bases at V and 0 bases at J, with 14 bases between. The germline V gene has CDR1 SGHRS and CDR2 YFSETQ. CDR3 residues: CASRPLNSANTGELFF. The CDR3 nucleotides are TGCGCCAGCAGGCCCCTCAATTCAGCGAACACCGGGGAGCTGTTTTTT.

This clonotype was observed many times. The chain links TRBV6-1 to TRBJ1-5; D call uncertain. There are 13 residues in the CDR3. V was trimmed by 6 bases and J by 2 bases, leaving 8 bases between them. Germline loops: CDR1 MNHNS, CDR2 SASEGT. The CDR3 bases are TGTGCCAGCAGAGGGAAGCGCAATCAGCCCCAGCATTTT. Translation gives CASRGKRNQPQHF.

Ten or more counts support this clonotype. Here the CDR3 DNA reads TGTGCCAGCAGTTTAGTACTAGCGGGGGGGCGAGAGACCCAGTACTTC. Protein sequence: CASSLVLAGGRETQYF. The V call is TRBV28, the J call TRBJ2-5, with TRBD2 identical over 13 bases. CDR1 MDHEN and CDR2 SYDVKM come from the germline V gene. V trimming: 2 bases; J trimming: 4 bases; junction bases outside the gene matches: 4. The CDR3 contains 16 residues. Complete variable domain (other parts from reference TRBV28 and TRBJ2-5): DVKVTQSSRYLVKRTGEKVFLECVQDMDHENMFWYRQDPGLGLRLIYFSYDVKMKEKGDIPEGYSVSREKKERFSLILESASTNQTSMYLCASSLVLAGGRETQYFGPGTRLLVL.

This clonotype has ten or more counts. CDR3 DNA: TGCGCCAGCAGCTTGGTCCCTAGCGGGAGTGGCGAGACCCAGTACTTC. Protein sequence: CASSLVPSGSGETQYF. The chain uses TRBV5-1 and TRBJ2-5, with 10 bases lining up with TRBD2. V trimming: 0 bases; J trimming: 5 bases; junction bases outside the gene matches: 7. Germline CDR1 and CDR2: SGHRS and YFSETQ. This CDR3 region has 16 residues.

This clonotype has a count of ten or more. The rearrangement joins TRBV5-8 to TRBJ2-5; the D gene could be TRBD1 or TRBD2 (6 bases each). Trimming cost V 5 bases and J 5 bases, with 13 bases left between them. The CDR3 totals 13 residues. CDR1 and CDR2 from the germline V gene are SGHTS and YDEGEE. CDR3 nucleotides: TGTGCCAGCAGATGGGGGGCCAGGGAGACCCAGTACTTC. Its protein is CASRWGARETQYF. The full variable domain, completed using reference TRBV5-8 and TRBJ2-5, is EAGVTQSPTHLIKTRGQQATLRCSPISGHTSVYWYQQALGLGLQFLLWYDEGEERNRGNFPPRFSGRQFPNYSSELNVNALELEDSALYLCASRWGARETQYFGPGTRLLVL.

Many counts were recorded for this clonotype. This chain links TRBV12-3 or TRBV12-4 with TRBJ1-2; D uncertain. The V end lost 3 bases, the J end lost 3 bases, and 11 bases lay between the germline ends. The CDR3 loop spans 14 amino acids. The CDR3 coding sequence is TGTGCCAGCAGTTTTAACTCCGGCGACTATGGCTACACCTTC. Translated: CASSFNSGDYGYTF.

This clonotype was counted many times. CDR3 nucleotides: TGTGCCAGCAGTTACTCAAGCGGGGGCTGGGATACGCAGTATTTT. Translated, it gives CASSYSSGGWDTQYF. The chain is built from TRBV6-2 or TRBV6-3 and TRBJ2-3; 8 bases line up with TRBD2. The CDR3 consists of 15 residues. The ends lost 0 bases at V and 6 bases at J; junction bases unmatched: 5. Germline loops: CDR1 MNHEY, CDR2 SVGEGT.

This clonotype came up many times. The rearrangement uses TRBV6-5 and TRBJ2-4; tentatively, D is TRBD1 (6 bases). Germline CDR1 is MNHEY and CDR2 is SVGAGI. V was clipped by 4 bases and J by 5 bases, with 15 bases between them. The CDR3 covers 15 residues. The CDR3 is CASSSRGSRENIQYF. The CDR3 DNA is TGTGCCAGCAGTTCCAGGGGATCAAGGGAAAACATTCAGTACTTC.

There are many counts of this clonotype. V is TRBV12-3 or TRBV12-4 and J is TRBJ1-6; no definite D call. The CDR3 sequence is 14 residues long. Deletions cut 1 base from V and 7 bases from J, with 8 bases between. The CDR3 sequence is CASSLGGLNSPLHF. The CDR3 DNA reads TGTGCCAGCAGTTTAGGCGGACTGAATTCACCCCTCCACTTT.

This clonotype was counted many times. The chain has TRBV5-6 and TRBJ2-3; D gene unclear. The V gene lost 4 bases and the J gene lost 3 bases, with 15 bases spanning the gap. CDR1 is SGHDT and CDR2 is YYEEEE in the germline V gene. The CDR3 has 15 residues. Written as DNA, the CDR3 is TGTGCCAGCAGCCTTGGACCGCTACCGACAGATACGCAGTATTTT. Its protein is CASSLGPLPTDTQYF.

This clonotype was recorded at least ten times. This chain joins TRBV7-2 and TRBJ2-7; D not certain. The germline V gene has CDR1 SGHTA and CDR2 FQGNSA. This CDR3 region has 16 residues. Trimming stripped 0 bases from V and 0 bases from J, with 12 bases between. The CDR3 DNA follows: TGTGCCAGCAGCTTAGCGCGCAGGCTGAGCTCCTACGAGCAGTACTTC. It codes for CASSLARRLSSYEQYF.

This clonotype was counted ten times or more. V is TRBV4-1 and J is TRBJ2-1; D is ambiguous. With 4 bases removed from V and 3 bases from J, the gap between germline ends came to 16 bases. The CDR3 sequence is 16 residues long. Germline loops: CDR1 MGHRA, CDR2 YSYEKL. In DNA, the CDR3 is TGCGCCAGCAGCCCACACCCGGGTCACGACTACAATGAGCAGTTCTTC. Its protein is CASSPHPGHDYNEQFF.

This clonotype showed up many times. The CDR3 nucleotides read TGTGCCAGTAGTATCTCTGGGGGCGAGGGGACCCAGTACTTC. This gives the protein CASSISGGEGTQYF. The chain carries TRBV19 and TRBJ2-5, with D possibly matching TRBD1 (6 bases). V shed 3 bases and J shed 7 bases, with 15 bases lying between them. The CDR3 covers 14 residues. Per germline, CDR1 LNHDA and CDR2 SQIVND (reference sequence).

This clonotype has at least ten counts. The chain combines TRBV20-1 with TRBJ2-3; TRBD1 might be the D (6 bases). V was trimmed by 4 bases and J by 5 bases, leaving 13 bases between them. Per the germline V gene, CDR1 is DFQATT and CDR2 is SNEGSKA (reference sequence). This CDR3 spans 13 amino acids. In DNA, the CDR3 is TGCAGTGCTAAGGTGGGGGCGGGAGATACGCAGTATTTT. It is translated as CSAKVGAGDTQYF.

The chain employs TRBV7-9 and TRBJ2-6, with 8 bases aligning to TRBD1. The trim removed 4 bases at V and 6 bases at J, leaving 2 bases unmatched. The CDR3 spans 14 residues. CDR1 and CDR2 (germline): SEHNR, FQNEAQ (reference sequence). CDR3 sequence (DNA): TGTGCCAGCAGCTCGGACAGGGAGGCCAACGTCCTGACTTTC. It specifies CASSSDREANVLTF.

This CDR3 is CAIGPGGRALMNTEAFF. CDR3 coding DNA: TGTGCCATCGGCCCCGGGGGGAGAGCCCTGATGAACACTGAAGCTTTCTTT. The chain has TRBV7-9 and TRBJ1-1, with a weak D call TRBD1 (5 bases). Germline CDR1 reads SEHNR; CDR2 reads FQNEAQ (reference sequence). The CDR3 sequence is 17 residues long. The V end was cut by 10 bases, the J end by 0 bases, with 24 bases between.

The V and J genes are TRBV19 and TRBJ1-6, with 7 bases that match TRBD1. The CDR3 contains 16 residues. The trim removed 9 bases at V and 10 bases at J, leaving 18 bases unmatched. Germline loops: CDR1 LNHDA, CDR2 SQIVND (reference sequence). Here the CDR3 DNA reads TGTGCCAGCGGACAAGGGGGCCCCACTTGGGGGTCACCCCTCCACTTT. This sequence encodes CASGQGGPTWGSPLHF.

At least ten counts were recorded for this clonotype. The chain carries TRBV12-3 or TRBV12-4 and TRBJ2-6, with a tentative D call TRBD1 (7 bases). Trimming removed 1 base at V and 0 bases at J, with 13 bases between. CDR3 length: 18 residues. CDR3 sequence (DNA): TGTGCCAGCAGTTTAGGACCAGGGGGAGGCTCTGGGGCCAACGTCCTGACTTTC. Translating gives CASSLGPGGGSGANVLTF.

This clonotype was detected ten times or more. The chain carries TRBV25-1 and TRBJ1-2; TRBD1 matches 10 bases. CDR1 MGHDK and CDR2 SYGVNS come from the germline V gene. The length of the CDR3 is 16 residues. The J segment lost 8 bases and the V segment lost 3 bases, leaving 12 bases of the junction unmatched. The CDR3 loop reads CASSDELGQGTSGYTF. The CDR3 region has the DNA TGTGCCAGCAGTGATGAGTTGGGACAGGGGACTAGCGGCTACACCTTC.

This clonotype came up a few times. The chain couples TRBV7-2 to TRBJ1-2; D not resolved. The CDR3 has 14 amino acids. Germline assignment: CDR1 SGHTA and CDR2 FQGNSA. With 5 bases removed from V and 4 bases from J, the gap between germline ends came to 14 bases. CDR3 nucleotide sequence: TGTGCCAGCAGCATCAATCGGCGGTTCTATGGCTACACCTTC. This translates into CASSINRRFYGYTF.